A single sample is the source of the 11 T cell receptor beta chains below, sequenced in a study of blood T cells in healthy people across ages. Primers used in a second PCR of about 6 to 12 cycles were a sample-barcoded 5' primer and a J-beta primer mix. TCRdb called the 5' RACE reads again in MiXCR, with one record for every CDR3 protein. Among about 620,000 distinct CDR3 sequences listed, about 21% were seen once. Sequences were obtained from blood. All receptors derive from a man aged 65 to 79 in good health.

This clonotype was observed many times. The genes are TRBV24-1 and TRBJ1-2; the D gene is possibly TRBD1 (5 bases). The V end lost 7 bases, the J end lost 14 bases, and 16 bases lay between the germline ends. The germline CDR1 and CDR2 sequences are KGHDR and SFDVKD. The CDR3 has 11 residues. The DNA of the CDR3 is TGTGCCACCAGCGGACAACGACCGGAGACCTTC. Translation: CATSGQRPETF.

The chain recombines TRBV6-5 with TRBJ1-5; TRBD1 is a possible D gene (6 bases). The V end lost 5 bases, the J end lost 6 bases, and 11 bases lay between the germline ends. Germline CDR1 MNHEY, CDR2 SVGAGI. This CDR3 region has 13 residues. CDR3: CASSVDRTQPQHF. Written as DNA, the CDR3 is TGTGCCAGCAGTGTAGACAGGACTCAGCCCCAGCATTTT.

This clonotype was seen a few times. The V call is TRBV20-1, the J call TRBJ2-5, with TRBD2 matching 10 bases. The germline CDR1 and CDR2 sequences are DFQATT and SNEGSKA (reference sequence). After removal of 6 bases from V and 4 bases from J, the junction contained 8 bases not matched to a gene. This CDR3 region has 14 residues. CDR3 nucleotide sequence: TGCAGTGCCCGCGGACTAGCGGAACGAGAGACCCAGTACTTC. It is translated as CSARGLAERETQYF.

The rearrangement uses TRBV29-1 and TRBJ1-1; D unresolved. The germline V gene encodes CDR1 SQVTM and CDR2 ANQGSEA. The CDR3 spans 12 residues. Trimming shortened V by 4 bases and J by 4 bases, and 10 bases separated the two germline ends. CDR3 nucleotides: TGCAGCGTTGTCCTAGGGTTCACTGAAGCTTTCTTT. Translation gives CSVVLGFTEAFF.

This clonotype appeared a few times. This chain uses TRBV6-2 or TRBV6-3 with TRBJ1-3; a weak D match, TRBD1 (5 bases). V was clipped by 0 bases and J by 0 bases, with 12 bases between them. CDR3 length equals 17 residues. The V gene's germline CDR1 is MNHEY and CDR2 SVGEGT. The CDR3 nucleotides read TGTGCCAGCAGTTACTCTGACGGGGACGGCTCTGGAAACACCATATATTTT. Protein product: CASSYSDGDGSGNTIYF.

This clonotype came up a few times. V usage is TRBV7-2 and J usage is TRBJ2-2; 7 bases map to TRBD2. The germline CDR1 and CDR2 sequences are SGHTA and FQGNSA. V trimming: 5 bases; J trimming: 2 bases; junction bases outside the gene matches: 11. This CDR3 has 17 amino acids. The CDR3 reads CASSPDSRAGNTGELFF. For the CDR3, the DNA is TGTGCCAGCAGCCCAGATAGTAGAGCGGGAAACACCGGGGAGCTGTTTTTT.

This sequence joins TRBV18 and TRBJ1-4; the D gene is possibly TRBD1 (5 bases). The CDR3 sequence is 13 residues long. Germline V CDR1 and CDR2: KGHSH, LQKENI. Trimming took off 4 bases at V and 8 bases at J, with 11 bases between the two ends. The CDR3, as DNA: TGTGCCAGCTCACGAGGACAAGGCGAAAAACTGTTTTTT. Translating it yields CASSRGQGEKLFF.

V is TRBV6-2 or TRBV6-3 and J is TRBJ2-4; D perhaps matches TRBD1 (6 bases). The length of the CDR3 is 16 residues. Germline V gene lookup returns CDR1 MNHEY and CDR2 SVGEGT. V lost 6 bases, J lost 0 bases, and 15 bases lay in between. The CDR3 DNA sequence: TGTGCCAGCAGCTTCCGGGACACATTAGCCAAAAACATTCAGTACTTC. Protein sequence: CASSFRDTLAKNIQYF.

The chain is built from TRBV4-1 and TRBJ2-7; 9 nucleotides line up with TRBD2. Germline-derived CDR1 and CDR2 are MGHRA and YSYEKL. Trimming cost V 1 base and J 6 bases; bases outside gene matches: 10. The CDR3 covers 16 residues. The chain's CDR3 is CASSQVARAGGAEQYF. In DNA form, the CDR3 reads TGCGCCAGCAGCCAAGTTGCTAGAGCGGGAGGCGCCGAGCAGTACTTC.

V is TRBV15 and J is TRBJ2-5; 8 positions match TRBD2. Matching the DNA end better, TRBJ2-7 makes the J call doubtful. CDR1 is LNHNV, CDR2 YYDKDF, per germline (reference sequence). This CDR3 region has 16 residues. This CDR3 reads CATSSFSTSASYEQYF. CDR3 in DNA: TGTGCCACCAGCAGTTTCTCGACTAGCGCCTCCTACGAGCAGTACTTC.

This chain connects TRBV12-3 or TRBV12-4 to TRBJ2-1, with D tentatively TRBD1 (5 bases). The CDR3 has 15 amino acids. Trimming shortened V by 6 bases and J by 8 bases, and 20 bases separated the two germline ends. Written as DNA, the CDR3 is TGTGCCAGCAGACCCCCAGGGAACCCTCACGATGAGCAGTTCTTC. Amino acids: CASRPPGNPHDEQFF.